The rows below give T cell receptor beta chains drawn from one sample of a study of blood T cell repertoires in COVID-19. Method: immunoSEQ multiplex PCR; TCRdb's copy keeps in-frame clones and lacks some. Of about 160,000 clones listed, about 85% were seen once; the top ten hold under 7%. Source material: peripheral blood. Receptors were obtained from a woman aged 45 to 65 with COVID-19, enrolled during active disease. The conserved cysteine and the conserved F or W are not part of the CDR3 here. The order of the fields is V gene, J gene, CDR3 length, CDR3 protein.

>TRBV18|TRBJ1-5|12
ASSPPGVEQPQH
>TRBV27|TRBJ2-7|13
ASSLITSGAYEQY
>TRBV5-6|TRBJ2-5|16
ASSPSPGTGGLGETQY
>TRBV4-3|TRBJ2-6|15
ASSQMTGGGGANVLT
>TRBV6-2/TRBV6-3|TRBJ2-1|10
ASSYGVNEQF
>TRBV18|TRBJ2-7|12
ASSGQESNDEQY
>TRBV7-2|TRBJ2-6|16
ASSLVGQGISGANVLT
>TRBV29-1|TRBJ2-1|13
SVEDLRQGGNEQF
>TRBV19|TRBJ2-7|12
ASSSTGQAYEQY
>TRBV9|TRBJ1-6|12
ASSVEPGSSPLH
>TRBV6-6|TRBJ2-1|13
ASSTSRDRGNEQF
>TRBV2|TRBJ2-5|12
ASSEWSAVETQY
>TRBV7-9|TRBJ1-1|12
ASSVLGGPTEAF
>TRBV18|TRBJ2-2|14
ASGLAGAAGTGELF
>TRBV6-1|TRBJ1-4|13
ASSEAPGGLEKLF
>TRBV4-3|TRBJ2-1|14
ASSQAMTGGYNEQF
>TRBV5-4|TRBJ1-4|12
ASSSQGGEEKLF
>TRBV10-1|TRBJ1-6|11
ASSESRNSPLH
>TRBV7-2|TRBJ2-5|12
ASSHGTLGETQY
>TRBV19|TRBJ1-6|11
ASSMGTGTPLH
>TRBV14|TRBJ1-2|14
ASSQPPGQGSYGYT
>TRBV12-3/TRBV12-4|TRBJ1-4|9
ASRKTEKLF
>TRBV5-1|TRBJ1-1|11
ASSLVQGAEAF
>TRBV7-3|TRBJ1-5|16
ANIEGQGRKVSNQPQH
>TRBV18|TRBJ1-5|11
ASSPGRNQPQH
>TRBV5-8|TRBJ2-3|13
ASRATSGASYTQY
>TRBV28|TRBJ2-3|12
ASSKASTPDTQY
>TRBV20-1|TRBJ2-3|11
SASPLPPDTQY
>TRBV6-6|TRBJ1-2|11
ASSPRTGDGYT
>TRBV3-1/TRBV3-2|TRBJ2-3|13
ASSPTSGSSDTQY
>TRBV5-1|TRBJ2-5|16
ASSLVSSGGGDQETQY
>TRBV5-5|TRBJ2-2|11
ASSFLEAGELF
>TRBV4-1|TRBJ2-5|15
ASSQDGAGGLGETQY
>TRBV7-2|TRBJ1-6|11
ASSPGGNSPLH
>TRBV5-1|TRBJ2-6|16
ASSLGGQGTSGANVLT
>TRBV30|TRBJ2-1|12
ARKRTSGISEQF
>TRBV6-5|TRBJ2-3|13
ASRMGAGFTDTQY
>TRBV10-3|TRBJ1-1|9
ATGNYTEAF
>TRBV2|TRBJ2-1|13
ASSRRQGSYNEQF
>TRBV2|TRBJ1-2|12
ASIPGQGNYGYT
>TRBV5-1|TRBJ1-1|11
ASSPAGDTEAF
>TRBV2|TRBJ1-6|13
ASSVRGQGNSPLH
>TRBV11-2|TRBJ2-7|12
ASSPRQGAGEQY
>TRBV18|TRBJ1-2|14
ASSLAQTGLNYGYT
>TRBV15|TRBJ1-6|14
ATSSGGLGGNSPLH
>TRBV4-1|TRBJ1-1|11
ASSQGVSTEAF
>TRBV27|TRBJ1-3|14
ASSSQGQGLRNTIY